Reported below is one TCR beta chain. Its target antigen remains unknown. No base qualities exist here, and no much larger clone lies one base off it. What the time point label conveys for this sample: four to five weeks on oral tofacitinib. Explained via the paper, the treatment or condition label denotes: oral pan-JAK inhibitor, 5-10 mg twice daily. Peripheral blood and lesional scalp punch biopsies were obtained from patients with alopecia areata. PBMCs were isolated by density centrifugation and stained for CD3, CD4 and CD8, and CD4+ and CD8+ T cells were sorted on a FACSAria. The data belong to a study of CD8+ T cells in alopecia areata listed by TCRdb under 2018. A note on the overall study: Treated patients were enrolled in an open-label pilot trial of oral tofacitinib, 5 to 10 mg twice daily, for moderate-to-severe alopecia areata. Patients stayed on tofacitinib for 6 to 18 months and then had 6 months of follow-up off drug so that delayed response and recurrence could be assessed. Disease severity in treated patients was measured with the SALT score, which quantifies the percentage of affected scalp surface area. The study used high-throughput TCRbeta sequencing to examine T cell clonal expansion in alopecia areata, in both the C3H/HeJ mouse model and human patients. Scalp tissue and sorted CD4+ and CD8+ peripheral blood T cells from patchy and totalis/universalis alopecia areata patients and from healthy controls were covered by human TCRbeta sequencing. Tofacitinib-treated patients had biopsies at baseline and at 4 and 24 weeks of treatment, with a later scalp biopsy in several patients. Scalp clonality was compared across normal scalp (n=4), patchy alopecia areata scalp (n=8), and alopecia totalis/universalis scalp (n=8). RNA came from the PAXgene miRNA kit for fixed scalp, the miRNeasy kit for PBMCs, and the RNeasy kit for mouse skin. Amplification of TCRbeta CDR3 regions was done by immunoSEQ multiplex PCR using 35 Vbeta forward primers and 13 Jbeta reverse primers. Study-wide findings and limitations: Shared TCR sequences between patients were less evident than in mice, which may be partly attributable to HLA diversity in the patient population. Unlike mouse skin, which is dominated by gammadelta T cells, normal human skin has resident alphabeta T cells that are also sequenced, and this complicates analysis of the scalp TCR repertoire. During tofacitinib treatment, many expanded lesional clones remained in scalp and blood, and this persistence may partly explain relapse after treatment is stopped. Compared with normal scalp, lesional scalp had higher clonality and more expanded CD8+ clones, particularly in alopecia totalis/universalis, a pattern that suggests antigenic drive. Because the treated cohort was small and had only one nonresponder, larger studies are needed to examine links between baseline CD8+ expansion and response. Scalp clonality and the number of expanded CD8+ clones among the top 100 scalp clones were significantly decreased by tofacitinib.

According to the germline V gene (reference sequence), CDR1 reads MNHNY and CDR2 reads SVGAGI. The CDR3 runs 14 residues from the cysteine to the phenylalanine. Only CDR3 DNA is held: 42 bases, read in frame from base 1. V lost 7 bases and J lost 1 base, and the count of bases not matched to a germline gene is 6. Library preparation used the immunoSEQ multiplex PCR assay. RNA was extracted from all samples and reverse transcribed into cDNA as template for TCR sequencing. SuperScript III was used for first-strand cDNA synthesis, primed with a 2:1 mix of oligo-dT and random hexamers. A synthetic immune receptor repertoire was used to gauge amplification bias, and whatever bias remained was removed computationally. The study's own analysis went as follows. After raw reads were preprocessed to remove errors, the CDR3 was defined following IMGT conventions as running from the conserved cysteine to phenylalanine. Clonality was computed as 1 minus the Shannon entropy, with the entropy normalized by log2 of the number of productive unique TCRs. Scalp TCRbeta sequences were cross-referenced with sorted blood CD4 and CD8 repertoires so that the CD4 or CD8 identity of scalp clones could be inferred. Imported from immuneACCESS, the table was reduced by TCRdb to in-frame sequences with V and J called. These copies leave out some clones; in studies compared against another copy, an unresolved V gene accounts for under half, and the cause of the remainder is not known. That table is the source of V, J and clone size, and D and trimming were worked out from the DNA. Across this sample there are about 42,000 clones, with about 71% seen only once. Jointly, the top ten make up 21% of the sample.

The rearranged segments are TRBV6-6 and TRBJ2-5; 7 of the junction bases match TRBD1. The receptor comes from a human donor with alopecia areata. The sequences come from CD8+ T cells sorted from blood, collected at week 4, from a patient treated with tofacitinib. The nucleotide sequence reads as follows: TGTGCCAGCAATACCGGGACAGCCCAAGAGACCCAGTACTTC. Its protein product is CASNTGTAQETQYF.